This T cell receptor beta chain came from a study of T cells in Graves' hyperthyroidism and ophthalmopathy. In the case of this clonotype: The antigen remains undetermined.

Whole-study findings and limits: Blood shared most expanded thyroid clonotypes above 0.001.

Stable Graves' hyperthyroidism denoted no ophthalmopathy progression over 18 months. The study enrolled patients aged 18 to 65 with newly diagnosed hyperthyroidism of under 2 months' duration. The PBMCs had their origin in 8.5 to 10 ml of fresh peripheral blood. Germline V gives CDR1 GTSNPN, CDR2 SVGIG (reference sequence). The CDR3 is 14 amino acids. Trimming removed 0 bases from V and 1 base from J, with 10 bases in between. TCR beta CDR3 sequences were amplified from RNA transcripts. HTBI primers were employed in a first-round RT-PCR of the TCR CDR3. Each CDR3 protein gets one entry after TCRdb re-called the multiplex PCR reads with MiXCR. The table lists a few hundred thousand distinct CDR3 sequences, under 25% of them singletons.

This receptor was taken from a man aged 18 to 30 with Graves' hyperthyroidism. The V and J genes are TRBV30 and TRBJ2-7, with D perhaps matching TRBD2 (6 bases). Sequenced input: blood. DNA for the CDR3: TGTGCCTGGAGTGTAGGAGGGATATCCTACGAGCAGTACTTC. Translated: CAWSVGGISYEQYF.